A single sample gave rise to the 5 T cell receptor beta chains below, sequenced in a study of blood T cell repertoires in COVID-19. Sequenced by immunoSEQ multiplex PCR; TCRdb stores in-frame clones only, minus some. The sample yields around 230,000 clones, around 86% seen once. The material sequenced was peripheral blood. These receptor sequences come from a man aged 50-59 years with COVID-19, enrolled during active disease.

The rearrangement uses TRBV5-1 and TRBJ2-3, with a possible D match to TRBD2 (6 bases). Trimming shortened V by 6 bases and J by 0 bases, and 17 bases separated the two germline ends. Per germline, CDR1 SGHRS and CDR2 YFSETQ. The CDR3 covers 16 residues. The CDR3 is CASTRGSGHSTDTQYF. Here the CDR3 DNA reads TGCGCCAGCACCCGGGGTAGCGGTCATAGCACAGATACGCAGTATTTT.

V and J are TRBV5-1 and TRBJ1-4; 7 nucleotides line up with TRBD1. The length of the CDR3 is 14 residues. In germline, CDR1 is SGHRS, CDR2 YFSETQ. Trimming removed 0 bases from V and 5 bases from J; junction bases left unmatched: 1. CDR3 loop: CASSLETGNEKLFF. The CDR3, as DNA: TGCGCCAGCAGCTTGGAGACAGGGAATGAAAAACTGTTTTTT.

The V call is TRBV19, the J call TRBJ1-1; 7 nucleotides agree with TRBD1. Per germline, CDR1 LNHDA and CDR2 SQIVND (reference sequence). The CDR3 consists of 18 residues. V gave up 3 bases and J gave up 3 bases; unmatched junction bases: 16. CDR3 in amino acids: CASSIPPGAGGWYTEAFF. CDR3 nucleotides: TGTGCCAGTAGTATCCCCCCCGGGGCAGGGGGTTGGTACACTGAAGCTTTCTTT.

This clone was seen a single time. The chain uses TRBV19 and TRBJ1-1; maybe TRBD1 (5 bases). With 5 bases removed from V and 0 bases from J, the gap between germline ends came to 13 bases. Germline V lookup: CDR1 LNHDA, CDR2 SQIVND (reference sequence). This CDR3 comprises 15 residues. The CDR3 protein is CASSVLQGLNTEAFF. The CDR3 DNA sequence: TGTGCCAGTAGTGTATTGCAGGGCCTGAACACTGAAGCTTTCTTT.

This clone appeared once. This chain uses TRBV27 with TRBJ2-5; 14 bases align to TRBD2. The V segment lost 3 bases and the J segment 4 bases; nucleotides outside the gene matches: 4. The CDR3 totals 16 residues. CDR1 MNHEY and CDR2 SMNVEV come from the germline V gene (reference sequence). CDR3 residues: CASSFRGTSGRETQYF. The CDR3 bases are TGTGCCAGCAGTTTCCGGGGGACTAGCGGGAGAGAGACCCAGTACTTC.